The present TCR beta chain was sequenced within a study of blood T cell repertoires in COVID-19. Turning to the study itself: COVID-19 samples collected from the United States, Italy and Spain covered acute and convalescent phases.

In the original workflow: Estimation of nucleated cell counts relied on the amplification of reference gene primers. Measured with immunoSEQ multiplex PCR; TCRdb has only the in-frame clones, and not every one. V and J calls and clone size are those listed in that table; D and trimming were worked out from the DNA. The sample includes roughly 200,000 clones, almost 85% of them seen just once. Germline CDR1 is SGHNT and CDR2 is YYREEE (reference sequence). There are 14 residues in the CDR3. V lost 4 bases to trimming and J lost 5 bases; unmatched junction nucleotides: 6. This TCR was sampled from a woman in her sixties or seventies with active or convalescent COVID-19. V usage is TRBV5-4 and J usage is TRBJ2-1; TRBD2 aligns across 7 bases. The specimen was peripheral blood. The CDR3 DNA reads as TGTGCCAGCAGCCTAGCGGACGGAAACAATGAGCAGTTCTTC. Its translation is CASSLADGNNEQFF.